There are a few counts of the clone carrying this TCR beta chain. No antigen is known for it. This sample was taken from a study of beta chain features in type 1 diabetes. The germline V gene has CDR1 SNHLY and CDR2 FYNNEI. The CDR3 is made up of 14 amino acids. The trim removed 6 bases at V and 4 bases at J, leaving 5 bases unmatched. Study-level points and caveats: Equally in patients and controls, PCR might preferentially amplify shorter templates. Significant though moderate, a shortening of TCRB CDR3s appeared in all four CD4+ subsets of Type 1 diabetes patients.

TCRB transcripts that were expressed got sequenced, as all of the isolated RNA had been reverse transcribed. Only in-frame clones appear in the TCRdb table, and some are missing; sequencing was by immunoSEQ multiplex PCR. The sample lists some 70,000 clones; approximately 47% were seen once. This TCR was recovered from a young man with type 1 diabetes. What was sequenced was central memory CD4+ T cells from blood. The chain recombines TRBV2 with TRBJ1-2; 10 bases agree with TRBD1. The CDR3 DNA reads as TGTGCCAGCAGGAAGAGGGACAGGGGCTATGGCTACACCTTC. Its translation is CASRKRDRGYGYTF.